The clone carrying this T cell receptor (beta chain) came up a few times. These data originate in a study of response to subunit inactivated influenza vaccine. Trimming shortened V by 5 bases and J by 7 bases, and 17 bases separated the two germline ends. This CDR3 is built from 15 residues. CDR1 and CDR2 from the germline V gene are SGHTA and FQGNSA. TCRdb analysed the RT-PCR reads with MiXCR anew, one entry per CDR3 protein. The table records 290,000 or so distinct CDR3 sequences, roughly 22% of them present only once. The sample in question was PBMCs from blood, obtained approximately 20 months after vaccination. The receptor's source is a man aged 45 to 70 who received an inactivated influenza vaccine. This sequence joins TRBV7-2 and TRBJ2-2; a possible D gene is TRBD1 (5 bases). CDR3 bases: TGTGCCAGCAGCGAAAGGGTTCTTACAGGCGGGGAGCTGTTTTTT. It codes for CASSERVLTGGELFF.